These 4 T cell receptor beta chains share one sample of origin, sequenced in a study of T cells in women clearing cervical HPV infection. Assay used: immunoSEQ multiplex PCR; TCRdb lists only in-frame clones, some missing. In total, the table holds 25,000 to 30,000 clones. The material sequenced was blood buffy coat. These receptors were collected from a woman aged 18-70 years with a cervical HPV16 infection that either progressed to CIN3+ or cleared (not recorded which).

In regard to this clone: The read is 3 residues too short to cover the CDR3 end, so that end is filled in from the germline J gene. The chain recombines TRBV18 with TRBJ1-4, with D hard to call. Germline V gene sequence: CDR1 KGHSH, CDR2 LQKENI. Deletions cut 3 bases from V and 10 bases from J, with 12 bases between. There are 13 residues in the CDR3. The CDR3 sequence: CASSPNNGRKLFF. The DNA read from the CDR3 is TGTGCCAGCTCACCCAACAATGGTCGAAAA.

Comments on this clone: The CDR3 end falls 3 residues outside the read, so it is completed with the germline J gene. This chain joins TRBV6-2 or TRBV6-3 and TRBJ2-5, with D perhaps matching TRBD1 (6 bases). This CDR3 comprises 14 residues. V was cut by 6 bases and J by 2 bases, with 13 bases left in between. Germline V CDR1 and CDR2: MNHEY, SVGEGT. CDR3 bases read: TGTGCCAGCAGCGAGGGACACCGACAAGAGACC. It specifies CASSEGHRQET. The complete CDR3 protein is CASSEGHRQETQYF.

A note on this clone: The read ends 3 residues before the CDR3 terminus; that terminus is restored from the germline J gene. This chain connects TRBV12-3 or TRBV12-4 to TRBJ2-1, with D possibly TRBD1 on 5 matching bases. There are 14 residues in the CDR3. Trimming took off 5 bases at V and 2 bases at J, with 10 bases between the two ends. This chain's CDR3 is CASSPQGTYNEQFF. CDR3 DNA, as far as it was read: TGTGCCAGCAGTCCCCAGGGAACCTACAATGAG.

Worth noting for this clone: Read data end 3 residues before the CDR3 end; the end is taken from the germline J gene. V usage is TRBV11-2 and J usage is TRBJ1-6; perhaps TRBD1 as D (5 bases). The CDR3 consists of 14 residues. V shed 5 bases and J shed 8 bases, with 13 bases lying between them. CDR1 is SGHAT, CDR2 FQNNGV, per germline. The sequenced part of the CDR3 DNA is TGTGCCAGCAGCCTTAGACAGAGTGATTCACCC. Amino acid sequence: CASSLRQSDSP. Given in full, the CDR3 is CASSLRQSDSPLHF.